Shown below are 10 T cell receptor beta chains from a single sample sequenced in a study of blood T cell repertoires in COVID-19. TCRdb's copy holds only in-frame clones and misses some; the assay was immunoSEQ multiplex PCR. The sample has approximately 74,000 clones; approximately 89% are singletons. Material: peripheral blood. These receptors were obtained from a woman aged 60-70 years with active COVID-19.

The CDR3 is CASSYRGANIYEQYF. The CDR3 DNA reads as TGTGCCAGCAGTTATCGGGGGGCGAACATCTACGAGCAGTACTTC. The chain links TRBV27 to TRBJ2-7; D is possibly TRBD2 (7 bases). The V end lost 4 bases, the J end lost 3 bases, and 16 bases lay between the germline ends. The CDR3 consists of 15 residues. CDR1 is MNHEY and CDR2 is SMNVEV in the germline V gene (reference sequence).

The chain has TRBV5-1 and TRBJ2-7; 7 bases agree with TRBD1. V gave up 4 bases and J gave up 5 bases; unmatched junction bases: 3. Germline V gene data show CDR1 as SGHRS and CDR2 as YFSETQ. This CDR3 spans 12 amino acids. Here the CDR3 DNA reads TGCGCCAGCAGCATAGACAGGGACGAGCAGTACTTC. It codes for CASSIDRDEQYF.

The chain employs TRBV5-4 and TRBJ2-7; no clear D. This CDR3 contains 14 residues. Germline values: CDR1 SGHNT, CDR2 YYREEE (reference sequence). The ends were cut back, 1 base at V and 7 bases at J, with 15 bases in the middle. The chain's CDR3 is CASSLFNLRGEQYF. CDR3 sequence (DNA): TGTGCCAGCAGCTTGTTCAACCTACGTGGTGAGCAGTACTTC. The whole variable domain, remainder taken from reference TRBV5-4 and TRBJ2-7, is ETGVTQSPTHLIKTRGQQVTLRCSSQSGHNTVSWYQQALGQGPQFIFQYYREEENGRGNFPPRFSGLQFPNYSSELNVNALELDDSALYLCASSLFNLRGEQYFGPGTRLTVT.

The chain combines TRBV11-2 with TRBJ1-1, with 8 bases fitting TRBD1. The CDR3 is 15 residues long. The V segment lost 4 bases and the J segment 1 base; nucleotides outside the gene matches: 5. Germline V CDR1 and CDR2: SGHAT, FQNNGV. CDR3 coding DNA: TGTGCCAGCAGCTCATGGACAGGGAGGAACACTGAAGCTTTCTTT. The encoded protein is CASSSWTGRNTEAFF. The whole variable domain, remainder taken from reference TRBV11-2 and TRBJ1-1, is EAGVAQSPRYKIIEKRQSVAFWCNPISGHATLYWYQQILGQGPKLLIQFQNNGVVDDSQLPKDRFSAERLKGVDSTLKIQPAKLEDSAVYLCASSSWTGRNTEAFFGQGTRLTVV.

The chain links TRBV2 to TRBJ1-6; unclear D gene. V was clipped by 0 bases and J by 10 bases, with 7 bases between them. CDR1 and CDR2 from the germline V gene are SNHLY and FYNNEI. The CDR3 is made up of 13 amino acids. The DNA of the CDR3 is TGTGCCAGCAGTGAAGCGCTTCGGTCACCCCTCCACTTT. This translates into CASSEALRSPLHF.

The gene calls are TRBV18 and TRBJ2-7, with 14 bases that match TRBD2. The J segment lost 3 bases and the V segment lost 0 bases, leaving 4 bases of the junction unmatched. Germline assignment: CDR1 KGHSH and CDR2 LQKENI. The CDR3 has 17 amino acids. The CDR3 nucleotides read TGTGCCAGCTCACCACCGAGACTAGCGGGAGGGCACTACGAGCAGTACTTC. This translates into CASSPPRLAGGHYEQYF.

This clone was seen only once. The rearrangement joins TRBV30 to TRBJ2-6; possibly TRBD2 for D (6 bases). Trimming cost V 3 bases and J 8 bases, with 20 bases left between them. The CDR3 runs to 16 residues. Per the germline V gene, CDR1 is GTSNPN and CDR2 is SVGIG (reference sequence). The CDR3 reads CAWSGAGTGGSNVLTF. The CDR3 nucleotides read TGTGCCTGGAGCGGCGCGGGGACTGGCGGGTCCAACGTCCTGACTTTC.

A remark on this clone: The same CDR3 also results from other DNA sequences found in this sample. In DNA form, the CDR3 reads TGTGCCAGCTCACCGGACAGGGGCCATTCCTACGAGCAGTACTTC. Translation gives CASSPDRGHSYEQYF. The chain joins TRBV18 to TRBJ2-7, with 9 bases identical to TRBD1. This CDR3 is built from 15 residues. Germline V gene data show CDR1 as KGHSH and CDR2 as LQKENI. V lost 3 bases and J lost 1; bases outside the gene matches: 4.

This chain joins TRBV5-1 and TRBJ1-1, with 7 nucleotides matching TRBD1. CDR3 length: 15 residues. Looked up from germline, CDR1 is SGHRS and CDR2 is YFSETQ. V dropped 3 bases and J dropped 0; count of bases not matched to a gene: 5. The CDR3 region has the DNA TGCGCCAGCAGCTCCAGGACAGGAATGAACACTGAAGCTTTCTTT. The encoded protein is CASSSRTGMNTEAFF.

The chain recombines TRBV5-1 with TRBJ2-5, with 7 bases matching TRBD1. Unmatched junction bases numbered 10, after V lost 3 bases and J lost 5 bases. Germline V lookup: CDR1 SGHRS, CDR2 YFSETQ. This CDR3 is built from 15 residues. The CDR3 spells CASSWESTGRETQYF. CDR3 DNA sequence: TGCGCCAGCAGCTGGGAATCGACAGGGCGCGAGACCCAGTACTTC.